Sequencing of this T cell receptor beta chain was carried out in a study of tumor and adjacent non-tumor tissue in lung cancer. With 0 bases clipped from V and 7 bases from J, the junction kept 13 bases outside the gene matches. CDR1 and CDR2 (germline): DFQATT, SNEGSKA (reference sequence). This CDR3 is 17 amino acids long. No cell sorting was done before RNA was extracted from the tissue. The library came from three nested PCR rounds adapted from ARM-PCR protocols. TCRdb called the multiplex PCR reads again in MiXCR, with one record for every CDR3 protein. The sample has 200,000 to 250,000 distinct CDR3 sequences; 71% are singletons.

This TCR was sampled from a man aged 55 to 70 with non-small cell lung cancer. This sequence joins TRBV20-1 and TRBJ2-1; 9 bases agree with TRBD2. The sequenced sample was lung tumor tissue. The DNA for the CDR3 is TGCAGTGCTAGAGATCTCGGGGCGGGAGGGCGTCGAAATGAGCAGTTCTTC. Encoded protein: CSARDLGAGGRRNEQFF.